This T cell receptor beta chain was retrieved from a study of cytotoxic CD8 clonotypes in ibrutinib-treated CLL. Generated by immunoSEQ multiplex PCR, the TCRdb table keeps only in-frame clones and is missing some. This sample has around 27,000 clones; 45% to 65% occur once, and the top ten carry 5% to 5.5%. Germline CDR1 is SGHNT and CDR2 is YENEEA. The V end was cut by 3 bases, the J end by 1 base, with 7 bases between. The CDR3 runs to 13 residues. The source material was PBMCs, sampled before ibrutinib treatment. The TCR was taken from a human donor with chronic lymphocytic leukemia. The chain recombines TRBV11-3 with TRBJ2-7; maybe TRBD2 (5 bases). This CDR3 is CASSLGESYEQYF. The CDR3 DNA reads TGTGCCAGCAGCTTGGGAGAGTCCTACGAGCAGTACTTC. The full variable domain, in which reference TRBV11-3 and TRBJ2-7 provide the parts outside the CDR3, is EAGVVQSPRYKIIEKKQPVAFWCNPISGHNTLYWYLQNLGQGPELLIRYENEEAVDDSQLPKDRFSAERLKGVDSTLKIQPAELGDSAVYLCASSLGESYEQYFGPGTRLTVT.